This T cell receptor (beta chain) was observed in a study of cytomegalovirus exposure and HLA in healthy donors. Study-wide background: Roughly 180 million T cells yielded 90 million to 130 million unique TCR beta sequences, as an earlier analysis found.

The PCR made use of 60 Vbeta and 13 Jbeta primers. Measured with immunoSEQ multiplex PCR; TCRdb has only the in-frame clones, and not every one. This sample carries around 150,000 clones, roughly 84% of them seen once, and the ten largest clones take less than 2.5%. In the case of this clone: Its antigen remains unknown.

Study-level points and caveats: HLA allele associations emerged for some 16,000 TCR beta sequences in a later analysis, at 0.05 false discovery rate. With high specificity and sensitivity, the classifier reportedly diagnosed cytomegalovirus status.

This CDR3 is built from 15 residues. In germline, CDR1 is SGHNT, CDR2 YYREEE (reference sequence). V lost 3 bases to trimming and J lost 4 bases, with 15 bases between them. Healthy donors of bone marrow made up the group. The TCR originated in a man younger than 35 in good health and CMV-seropositive. The chain couples TRBV5-4 to TRBJ2-3; tentative D call: TRBD1 (6 bases). The source material was PBMCs. The chain's CDR3 is CASSSRGNIADTQYF. For the CDR3, the DNA is TGTGCCAGCAGCTCGAGGGGGAACATCGCAGATACGCAGTATTTT.